These T cell receptor beta chains were read from a single sample in a study of tumor-infiltrating lymphocytes in localized non-small cell lung cancer. Measured with immunoSEQ multiplex PCR; TCRdb has only the in-frame clones, and not every one. The sample holds about 11,000 clones, approximately 86% seen once. The sample was uninvolved lung tissue not adjacent to the tumor. The receptor source for this set is a human donor with non-small cell lung cancer. Each CDR3 is given with its conserved first and last residue. A D gene is named only where the DNA matches it firmly. A row's size may be missing; if present it is once, few, many or a size class.

-	TRBV19	TRBJ1-1	-	TGTGCCAGTAAGACGCAGAGAAACACTGAAGCTTTCTTT	CASKTQRNTEAFF
-	TRBV5-1	TRBJ2-7	TRBD1	TGCGCCAGCAGCCGGGACAGCTACGAGCAGTACTTC	CASSRDSYEQYF
-	TRBV19	TRBJ2-1	TRBD2	TGTGCCAGTAGTATGAGGCGGCTAGCGGGGGTCGGGAATGAGCAGTTCTTC	CASSMRRLAGVGNEQFF
-	TRBV7-9	TRBJ1-2	-	TGTGCCAGCAGCTTAGGCTTTGGGGACGTCAAGTATGGCTACACCTTC	CASSLGFGDVKYGYTF
few	TRBV18	TRBJ2-1	-	TGTGCCAGCTCACCACCGTGGAAAGGGGGCTCCTACAATGAGCAGTTCTTC	CASSPPWKGGSYNEQFF
-	TRBV7-9	TRBJ1-3	-	TGTGCCAGCAGCTTAGCTGGGGACGGAAACACCATATATTTT	CASSLAGDGNTIYF
once	TRBV7-9	TRBJ1-6	-	TGTGCCAGCAGCTTAGGCCAGCAGAGCGATTCACCCCTCCACTTT	CASSLGQQSDSPLHF
-	TRBV4-1	TRBJ2-2	TRBD2	TGCGCCAGCAGCCACCTAGCGGGGGGGGTCTCAACCGGGGAGCTGTTTTTT	CASSHLAGGVSTGELFF
-	TRBV11-2	TRBJ1-1	-	TGTGCCAGCAGCTTTCCCCATGCGGCTTTGAACACTGAAGCTTTCTTT	CASSFPHAALNTEAFF
-	TRBV19	TRBJ1-3	-	TGTGCCAGTAGTTTCGCAGTGCGCTCTGGAAACACCATATATTTT	CASSFAVRSGNTIYF
-	TRBV2	TRBJ2-5	TRBD1	TGTGCCAGCAGTGAAGCGCTGAGGACAGGGCGGGAGACCCAGTACTTC	CASSEALRTGRETQYF
few	TRBV30	TRBJ1-5	-	TGTGCCTCACAGGGTGAGGGTCAGCCCCAGCATTTT	CASQGEGQPQHF
-	TRBV2	TRBJ1-3	-	TGTGCCAGCAGTTGGATGTCTGGAAACACCATATATTTT	CASSWMSGNTIYF
few	TRBV6-6	TRBJ2-5	-	TGTGCCAGCAGTTACGATAGGGGAAGCGAGACCCAGTACTTC	CASSYDRGSETQYF
-	TRBV5-3	TRBJ1-5	TRBD1	TGTGCCAGAACCAGAGGGACAGCTATTAGCAATCAGCCCCAGCATTTT	CARTRGTAISNQPQHF
-	TRBV10-3	TRBJ2-3	-	TGTGCCATCAGGTCGTATACGGGCACAGATACGCAGTATTTT	CAIRSYTGTDTQYF
-	TRBV6-4	TRBJ1-1	-	TGTGCCAGCAGCAGGACAGCCGATCTGAACACTGAAGCTTTCTTT	CASSRTADLNTEAFF
-	TRBV18	TRBJ1-2	-	TGTGCCAGCTCACCAGGAAGCGCCCCCTCCAACTATGGCTACACCTTC	CASSPGSAPSNYGYTF
-	TRBV5-1	TRBJ2-3	-	TGCGCCAGCAGCTTGGTGGGAGATACGCAGTATTTT	CASSLVGDTQYF
-	TRBV5-1	TRBJ1-2	-	TGCGCCAGCAGCTTGGGGGACACGTATGGCTACACCTTC	CASSLGDTYGYTF
-	TRBV20-1	TRBJ2-1	-	TGCAGTGCTAGAGATGGGGATGAGCAGTTCTTC	CSARDGDEQFF
once	TRBV7-9	TRBJ1-1	-	TGTGCCAGCAGCTTAGTAGGAGGCTGGACAGATACATTGAACACTGAAGCTTTCTTT	CASSLVGGWTDTLNTEAFF
-	TRBV10-2	TRBJ2-7	-	TGCGCCAGCTCCCAGGGGTACGAGCAGTACTTC	CASSQGYEQYF
-	TRBV6-5	TRBJ1-1	-	TGTGCCAGCAGTTACATACCCGACAGTCAAGCTTTCTTT	CASSYIPDSQAFF
-	TRBV15	TRBJ1-1	-	TGTGCCACCAGCAGAGACAGGGTCATAACTGAAGCTTTCTTT	CATSRDRVITEAFF
-	TRBV19	TRBJ1-4	TRBD1	TGTGCCAGTACGTCCACCGGGACAGTGACCGAAAAACTGTTTTTT	CASTSTGTVTEKLFF